This T cell receptor beta chain was sequenced in a study of shared clonotypes between healthy human individuals. In the study overall: The donor pool was made up of two women and three men aged 18 to 49. Study-wide results and limits: Richness estimates generally favored naive over memory subsets.

Germline V gene sequence: CDR1 MNHEY, CDR2 SMNVEV (reference sequence). The CDR3 covers 16 residues. Trimming removed 5 bases from V and 6 bases from J; junction bases left unmatched: 8. Concerning this clone itself: No antigen is known for it.

CD4+ cell separation produced CD45RA+ naive and CD45RA-negative memory subsets. DNA at approximately 200 ng, roughly 30,000 T cell genomes, went into sorted-subset replicate PCRs. TCRdb keeps only in-frame clones here, not all; method: immunoSEQ multiplex PCR. Among roughly 2 million clones, almost 96% were seen once, and the ten largest hold approximately 0.13%. Sequences were obtained from naive CD4+ T cells sorted from blood. The subset: CD45RA+ positively selected. This chain uses TRBV27 with TRBJ2-2; 11 nucleotides align to TRBD1. The receptor was derived from a man between 18 and 35 years old in good health. This CDR3 is CASSPWDRGYAGELFF. DNA for the CDR3: TGTGCCAGCAGTCCCTGGGACAGGGGGTACGCCGGGGAGCTGTTTTTT.